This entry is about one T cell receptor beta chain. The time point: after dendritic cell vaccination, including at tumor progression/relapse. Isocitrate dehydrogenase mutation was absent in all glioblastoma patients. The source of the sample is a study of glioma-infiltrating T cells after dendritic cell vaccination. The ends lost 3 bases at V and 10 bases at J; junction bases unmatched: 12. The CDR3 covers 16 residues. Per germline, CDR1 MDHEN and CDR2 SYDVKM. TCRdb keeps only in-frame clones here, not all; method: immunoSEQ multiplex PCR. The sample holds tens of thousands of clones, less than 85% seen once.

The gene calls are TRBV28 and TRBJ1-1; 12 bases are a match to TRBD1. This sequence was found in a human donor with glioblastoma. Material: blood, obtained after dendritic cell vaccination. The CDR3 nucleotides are TGTGCCAGCAGTTTTAAACCGGGACAGGGGGCGCGGATAGCTTTCTTT. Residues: CASSFKPGQGARIAFF.